These 20 T cell receptor beta chains share one sample of origin, sequenced in a study of blood T cell repertoires in COVID-19. The table came from immunoSEQ multiplex PCR; TCRdb's copy has only in-frame clones and leaves some out. The sample shows 200,000 to 250,000 clones, 86% of them seen only once. The sequencing sample was made of peripheral blood. The receptors stem from a man between 45 and 60 years old with acute or convalescent COVID-19.

This chain connects TRBV27 to TRBJ2-5, with D unresolved. Trimming cost V 4 bases and J 4 bases, with 7 bases left between them. CDR3 length: 12 residues. The germline V gene has CDR1 MNHEY and CDR2 SMNVEV (reference sequence). The CDR3 is CASSSSRETQYF. For the CDR3, the DNA is TGTGCCAGCAGTTCGTCCCGAGAGACCCAGTACTTC.

J is TRBJ2-5 and V is TRBV7-7, with a possible D match to TRBD1 (5 bases). There are 15 residues in the CDR3. Germline V gene lookup returns CDR1 SSHAT and CDR2 FNYEAQ (reference sequence). Trimming removed 4 bases at V and 1 base at J, with 13 bases between. In DNA form, the CDR3 reads TGTGCCAGCAGCTCCAAGGGGCCTTTCCAAGAGACCCAGTACTTC. Residues: CASSSKGPFQETQYF.

A single count supports this clone. The rearrangement uses TRBV6-6 and TRBJ2-6; D remains unclear. The CDR3 extends over 14 amino acids. V lost 6 bases, J lost 0 bases, and 6 bases lay in between. Germline V gene lookup returns CDR1 MNHNY and CDR2 SVGAGI (reference sequence). The CDR3 nucleotides read TGTGCCAGCAGCCCAGGCTCTGGGGCCAACGTCCTGACTTTC. Translation gives CASSPGSGANVLTF.

The chain is built from TRBV6-5 and TRBJ2-7, with D perhaps matching TRBD1 (5 bases). Germline V gene sequence: CDR1 MNHEY, CDR2 SVGAGI. The germline V and J ends were trimmed by 8 bases and 3 bases, with 14 bases remaining between them. The CDR3 runs to 13 residues. The DNA for the CDR3 is TGTGCCAGCCGCAGGGTCAATGGCTACGAGCAGTACTTC. This sequence encodes CASRRVNGYEQYF.

The rearrangement joins TRBV6-5 to TRBJ2-5; a possible D gene is TRBD1 (7 bases). Trimming removed 7 bases at V and 5 bases at J, with 14 bases between. Germline values: CDR1 MNHEY, CDR2 SVGAGI. This CDR3 contains 13 residues. The CDR3 here is CASTSPGGETQYF. The CDR3 DNA is TGTGCCAGCACCAGCCCAGGGGGGGAGACCCAGTACTTC.

This chain joins TRBV9 and TRBJ1-1; a weak D match, TRBD1 (6 bases). Trimming cost V 4 bases and J 1 base, with 14 bases left between them. This CDR3 is 15 amino acids long. The germline CDR1 and CDR2 sequences are SGDLS and YYNGEE. CDR3 residues: CASSYTGQANTEAFF. The CDR3, as DNA: TGTGCCAGCAGCTATACGGGACAAGCGAACACTGAAGCTTTCTTT.

Worth noting for this clone: At the DNA level, this CDR3 is encoded by other sequences in the same sample as well. The V call is TRBV6-5, the J call TRBJ2-7; 8 nucleotides agree with TRBD1. The CDR3 runs to 14 residues. Per germline, CDR1 MNHEY and CDR2 SVGAGI. J was trimmed by 2 bases and V by 2 bases; bases with no gene match: 2. The CDR3: CASSYRDRTYEQYF. Written as DNA, the CDR3 is TGTGCCAGCAGTTACCGGGACAGGACCTACGAGCAGTACTTC.

The J gene is TRBJ2-2, the V gene TRBV9, with TRBD2 identical over 14 bases. The CDR3 is 17 amino acids. J gave up 1 base and V 6 bases, and 5 bases lay outside the gene matches. The germline CDR1 and CDR2 sequences are SGDLS and YYNGEE. CDR3 protein: CASTPGLAGGNTGELFF. The CDR3 coding sequence is TGTGCCAGCACCCCAGGACTAGCGGGGGGGAACACCGGGGAGCTGTTTTTT. Filled out from reference TRBV9 and TRBJ2-2, the complete variable domain reads DSGVTQTPKHLITATGQRVTLRCSPRSGDLSVYWYQQSLDQGLQFLIQYYNGEERAKGNILERFSAQQFPDLHSELNLSSLELGDSALYFCASTPGLAGGNTGELFFGEGSRLTVL.

This clone was seen a few times. The rearrangement links TRBV30 to TRBJ1-1, with D unclear. Germline V gene sequence: CDR1 GTSNPN, CDR2 SVGIG (reference sequence). This CDR3 spans 12 amino acids. V lost 2 bases, J lost 6 bases, and 10 bases lay in between. The CDR3 region is CAWSPVAAEAFF. The CDR3 bases are TGTGCCTGGAGTCCCGTGGCAGCTGAAGCTTTCTTT.

V is TRBV27 and J is TRBJ1-2; TRBD1 matches at 9 bases. Unmatched junction bases numbered 11, after V lost 6 bases and J lost 6 bases. CDR3 size: 15 residues. From germline, CDR1 is MNHEY and CDR2 SMNVEV (reference sequence). The DNA of the CDR3 is TGTGCCAGCAGGCTACAGGGGGCGTATTATAATGGCTACACCTTC. Its translation: CASRLQGAYYNGYTF.

The rearrangement links TRBV18 to TRBJ2-6; perhaps TRBD2 as D (5 bases). This CDR3 has 16 residues. Germline CDR1 and CDR2: KGHSH and LQKENI. V lost 0 bases, J lost 4 bases, and 10 bases lay in between. The CDR3 sequence is CASSPPRVSGANVLTF. For the CDR3, the DNA is TGTGCCAGCTCACCACCGAGGGTATCCGGGGCCAACGTCCTGACTTTC.

This clone has a handful of counts. J is TRBJ2-7 and V is TRBV7-8; D may be TRBD2 (6 bases). Germline CDR1 SGHVS, CDR2 FQNEAQ. The CDR3 totals 15 residues. Trimming removed 3 bases at V and 0 bases at J, with 12 bases between. The CDR3 bases are TGTGCCAGCAGCTTGCGGGGACCGAGCTCCTACGAGCAGTACTTC. Residues: CASSLRGPSSYEQYF.

This clone was seen a few times. The rearrangement joins TRBV28 to TRBJ1-2; D remains unclear. Germline loops: CDR1 MDHEN, CDR2 SYDVKM. V gave up 10 bases and J gave up 0 bases, with 18 bases separating them. The CDR3 length is 15 residues. CDR3 sequence reads: CATSPLGQANYGYTF. The CDR3 DNA sequence: TGTGCCACATCCCCCCTTGGGCAAGCTAACTATGGCTACACCTTC.

The chain carries TRBV27 and TRBJ1-3; 9 bases line up with TRBD1. In germline, CDR1 is MNHEY, CDR2 SMNVEV (reference sequence). The V and J ends lost 6 bases and 3 bases, in that order; junction bases with no gene match: 9. The CDR3 extends over 16 amino acids. The chain's CDR3 is CASSPWGQGVGNTIYF. The CDR3 nucleotides read TGTGCCAGCAGCCCCTGGGGACAGGGTGTTGGAAACACCATATATTTT.

This chain links TRBV5-1 with TRBJ1-1; 11 bases fit TRBD1. The V segment lost 0 bases and the J segment 3 bases; nucleotides outside the gene matches: 4. The CDR3 totals 16 residues. CDR1 is SGHRS and CDR2 is YFSETQ in the germline V gene. The CDR3 protein is CASSLGGTGGYTEAFF. In nucleotides, the CDR3 is TGCGCCAGCAGCTTGGGAGGGACAGGGGGATACACTGAAGCTTTCTTT.

In this sample, this clone turned up a few times. The rearrangement uses TRBV12-5 and TRBJ1-1; D possibly corresponds to TRBD1 (6 bases). The CDR3 covers 15 residues. V was trimmed by 6 bases and J by 7 bases, leaving 21 bases between them. Germline CDR1 reads LGHNT; CDR2 reads FRNRAP. The DNA of the CDR3 is TGTGCTAGTGGCCTCTTCCCGACAGGCGCCTTTGAAGCTTTCTTT. Translated, it gives CASGLFPTGAFEAFF.

The CDR3 bases are TGTGCCACCAGTGTGAAGGGGCGCATATGCCAAGAGACCCAGTACTTC. Amino acid sequence: CATSVKGRICQETQYF. This chain uses TRBV24-1 with TRBJ2-5; tentative D call: TRBD1 (5 bases). CDR1 is KGHDR, CDR2 SFDVKD, per germline. This CDR3 is 16 amino acids long. V shed 5 bases and J shed 1 base, with 16 bases lying between them.

J is TRBJ1-1 and V is TRBV5-6, with 9 bases identical to TRBD1. Germline CDR1 is SGHDT and CDR2 is YYEEEE. This CDR3 is built from 15 residues. V lost 1 base to trimming and J lost 4 bases; unmatched junction nucleotides: 5. CDR3 loop: CASSLRGTGTTEAFF. As DNA, the CDR3 is TGTGCCAGCAGCTTGCGAGGGACAGGGACCACTGAAGCTTTCTTT.

The gene calls are TRBV18 and TRBJ2-7; the D gene is possibly TRBD2 (6 bases). The CDR3 extends over 14 amino acids. Between the trimmed V and J ends, which lost 1 base and 5 bases, there was a span of 12 bases. CDR1 KGHSH and CDR2 LQKENI come from the germline V gene. CDR3 in amino acids: CASSPLLEGDEQYF. In DNA, the CDR3 is TGTGCCAGCTCACCACTGTTGGAGGGAGACGAGCAGTACTTC.

The rearrangement joins TRBV10-1 to TRBJ1-1; 10 bases are a match to TRBD1. Per the germline V gene, CDR1 is WNHNN and CDR2 is SYGVQD (reference sequence). This CDR3 region has 15 residues. The V gene end was trimmed by 0 bases and the J gene end by 4 bases; junction bases not matched to a gene: 2. For the CDR3, the DNA is TGCGCCAGCAGTGAGTCAGGACAGGGGGTCACTGAAGCTTTCTTT. Encoded protein: CASSESGQGVTEAFF.